This T cell receptor (beta chain) was recorded in a study of T cells after yellow fever vaccination. As for the study in general: Staining for CD3, CD45RA, CCR7 and CD95 enabled sorting of EM, EMRA, CM and Tscm memory subsets.

Study-wide results and caveats: The secondary response peaked faster, at day 5 versus 15, but was weaker.

J gave up 2 bases and V 4 bases, and 4 bases lay outside the gene matches. The CDR3 extends over 15 amino acids. Germline loops: CDR1 SGHRS, CDR2 YFSETQ. This clonotype was counted ten times or more. TCRdb redid the calling of the 5' RACE reads with MiXCR, one entry per CDR3 protein. Of approximately 32,000 distinct CDR3 sequences listed, about 6.6% are singletons. The chain combines TRBV5-1 with TRBJ2-5; 11 bases fit TRBD2. The source of this sequence is a man between 18 and 35 years old who received the YFV17D yellow fever vaccine. Sequenced here: PBMCs, either bulk or a sorted T-cell subset (CD4+, CD8+, memory, or dextramer-sorted; not recorded which), sampled on the day of the first yellow fever vaccination. The CDR3 DNA reads as TGCGCCAGCAGCGTGGGGACTAGCGGACAAGAGACCCAGTACTTC. Residues: CASSVGTSGQETQYF.